This is a list of T cell receptor beta chains from one sample in a study of T cell responses to AZD1222 COVID-19 vaccine. Clones were read by immunoSEQ multiplex PCR, and TCRdb kept only the in-frame ones, dropping some. The sample records over 85,000 clones, around nine tenths being singletons. Sequenced here: peripheral blood, sampled 28 days after the second AZD1222 dose. These receptor sequences come from an adult who received the AZD1222 COVID-19 vaccine. Each CDR3 is given with its conserved first and last residue. The D gene is left open where the match is weak. Only some rows state a clone size, as once, few, many or a class for expanded clones.

size,V,J,D,DNA,CDR3
-,TRBV4-1,TRBJ1-6,TRBD1,TGCGCCAGCAGCCAAGATAGTAGAGGGGGCGGTTCACCCCTCCACTTT,CASSQDSRGGGSPLHF
-,TRBV7-6,TRBJ1-6,-,TGTGCCAGCAGCTTAGGACAGGTCGATAATTCACCCCTCCACTTT,CASSLGQVDNSPLHF
-,TRBV6-2/TRBV6-3,TRBJ1-1,-,TGTGCCAGCAGCCGCGAGGGGGGCGGCACTGAAGCTTTCTTT,CASSREGGGTEAFF
-,TRBV19,TRBJ1-6,TRBD1,TGTGCCAGTAGTCCTCAGGGGGCGGAAGACTCACCCCTCCACTTT,CASSPQGAEDSPLHF
-,TRBV11-2,TRBJ2-7,-,TGTGCCAGCAGCTCCATTCGGGGGGCGGGAACCTCCTACGAGCAGTACTTC,CASSSIRGAGTSYEQYF
-,TRBV10-3,TRBJ2-1,TRBD2,TGTGCCATCACCGGACTAGCGGAGAGGGGCAATGAGCAGTTCTTC,CAITGLAERGNEQFF
once,TRBV27,TRBJ1-2,-,TGTGCCAGCAGTTTTGATCGACTGGGCTATGGCTACACCTTC,CASSFDRLGYGYTF
-,TRBV29-1,TRBJ2-7,-,TGCAGCGTTATGACAGGTTTGGACTACGAGCAGTACTTC,CSVMTGLDYEQYF
-,TRBV28,TRBJ1-1,TRBD1,TGTGCCAGCAGTTTATTAGACAGGGAGAACACTGAAGCTTTCTTT,CASSLLDRENTEAFF
-,TRBV10-1,TRBJ2-2,-,TGCGCCAGCAGTGAGACGACAAGCACGAACACCGGGGAGCTGTTTTTT,CASSETTSTNTGELFF
-,TRBV21-1,TRBJ2-7,-,TGTGCCAGCAGCACGCAGACAGGGACTAGGTACGAGCAGTACTTC,CASSTQTGTRYEQYF
-,TRBV4-1,TRBJ2-7,TRBD2,TGCGCCAGCAGCCGAAGCGGGACTAGCGGGAATTACGAGCAGTACTTC,CASSRSGTSGNYEQYF
-,TRBV6-5,TRBJ1-1,-,TGTGCCAGCAAAATTAGACACTCAACGAACACTGAAGCTTTCTTT,CASKIRHSTNTEAFF
-,TRBV6-5,TRBJ1-1,-,TGTGCCAGCAGGCGTCTACAGGGCACGGACACTGAAGCTTTCTTT,CASRRLQGTDTEAFF
-,TRBV4-2,TRBJ2-1,TRBD2,TGTGCCAGCAGCCAAGATATAACGCTAGCGGGAGGGTTTAATGAGCAGTTCTTC,CASSQDITLAGGFNEQFF
-,TRBV10-3,TRBJ1-1,TRBD1,TGTGCCATCAGTGGACAGACAGGGATGAACACTGAAGCTTTCTTT,CAISGQTGMNTEAFF
-,TRBV7-3,TRBJ2-3,-,TGTGCCAGCGGAATGGCAGGGGTCCCCACAGATACGCAGTATTTT,CASGMAGVPTDTQYF
-,TRBV11-2,TRBJ2-2,-,TGTGCCAGCAGCTCTTCGTTGCGCGGAGAGCTGTTTTTT,CASSSSLRGELFF
-,TRBV13,TRBJ2-1,TRBD2,TGTGCCAGCAGCTTAGATTGGGGAAGCGGGAGAGGTTACAATGAGCAGTTCTTC,CASSLDWGSGRGYNEQFF
-,TRBV7-3,TRBJ2-2,-,TGTGCCAGCAGCAGAGACCCACCGGTGAACACCGGGGAGCTGTTTTTT,CASSRDPPVNTGELFF
-,TRBV19,TRBJ1-1,TRBD1,TGTGCCACCGACAGGGGGATGAACACTGAAGCTTTCTTT,CATDRGMNTEAFF
-,TRBV28,TRBJ1-5,-,TGTGCCAGCAGTTCGCCGGGCGCCCAACTCCTGAGCAATCAGCCCCAGCATTTT,CASSSPGAQLLSNQPQHF
-,TRBV10-1,TRBJ2-7,-,TGCGCCAGCAGTAACGAGGGGAGCTCCTACGAGCAGTACTTC,CASSNEGSSYEQYF
-,TRBV10-3,TRBJ2-7,-,TGTGCCATCAGTGGAGGGACGGTAGGGTACGAGCAGTACTTC,CAISGGTVGYEQYF
few,TRBV7-2,TRBJ1-2,TRBD1,TGTGCCAGCAGCACCGGACAGGGGGCTGGTGGCTACACCTTC,CASSTGQGAGGYTF
-,TRBV12-3/TRBV12-4,TRBJ1-2,-,TGTGCCAGCAGTTTCATATCTAACTATGGCTACACCTTC,CASSFISNYGYTF
-,TRBV2,TRBJ2-7,-,TGTGCCAGCCACCGGGACGCCTCCGGGGAGCAGTACTTC,CASHRDASGEQYF
-,TRBV5-4,TRBJ2-7,-,TGTGCCAGCAGCTTGGCTAGTAGGGTTTTGTACTTC,CASSLASRVLYF
-,TRBV5-1,TRBJ2-7,-,TGCGCCAGCAGCTTGATGGGGTTCTACGAGCAGTACTTC,CASSLMGFYEQYF
-,TRBV6-1,TRBJ2-1,-,TGTGCCAGCAGTGAAGACTACGGGGGGGCAGGGGGCCGTAATGAGCAGTTCTTC,CASSEDYGGAGGRNEQFF
-,TRBV5-1,TRBJ2-2,TRBD2,TGCGCCAGCAGCTTGGCCGGGCTAGCGGGAGGCACCGGGGAGCTGTTTTTT,CASSLAGLAGGTGELFF
-,TRBV10-1,TRBJ1-2,-,TGCGCCAGCAGTGAGAGGGGCTACACCTTC,CASSERGYTF
-,TRBV19,TRBJ1-2,-,TGTGCCAGTAGTCCAAGACAGCGTCAAGAAGCTAACTATGGCTACACCTTC,CASSPRQRQEANYGYTF
-,TRBV28,TRBJ2-1,TRBD2,TGTGCCAGCAGTAGACTAGCGGGGCTCCTTTACAATGAGCAGTTCTTC,CASSRLAGLLYNEQFF
-,TRBV5-4,TRBJ2-7,TRBD2,TGTGCCAGCAGTTTGGCACTCGGGACTAGCAACTACGAGCAGTACTTC,CASSLALGTSNYEQYF
-,TRBV10-2,TRBJ2-7,-,TGCGCCAGCTTGGGGAATAAGGTGGAGCAGTACTTC,CASLGNKVEQYF
few,TRBV11-2,TRBJ2-3,TRBD2,TGTGCCAGCAGCTTAGGAAGCGGGACCTACACAGATACGCAGTATTTT,CASSLGSGTYTDTQYF
-,TRBV6-1,TRBJ1-3,-,TGTGCCAGCAGTGAAAACCGAAACACCATATATTTT,CASSENRNTIYF
-,TRBV5-1,TRBJ2-1,TRBD2,TGCGCCAGCAGAGAGACTAGCGGGTACAATGAGCAGTTCTTC,CASRETSGYNEQFF
-,TRBV4-1,TRBJ2-2,-,TGCGCCAGCAGCCAAGATTATCCCCCCACCGGGGAGCTGTTTTTT,CASSQDYPPTGELFF
-,TRBV14,TRBJ1-2,-,TGTGCCAGCAGCGAGGACTACTATGGCTACACCTTC,CASSEDYYGYTF
-,TRBV2,TRBJ1-3,-,TGTGCCAGCAGTGAATCTGGAAACACCATATATTTT,CASSESGNTIYF
-,TRBV7-8,TRBJ1-2,-,TGTGCCAGCAGCTCGACCTTCAGAAAGCCAGAATACACCTTC,CASSSTFRKPEYTF
-,TRBV7-3,TRBJ1-2,-,TGTGCCAGCAGCTTGGAAGGAATAGGATATGGCTACACCTTC,CASSLEGIGYGYTF
once,TRBV6-5,TRBJ2-3,-,TGTGCCAGCAGTTACTCGAAGGGGAGGGATACGCAGTATTTT,CASSYSKGRDTQYF
-,TRBV6-4,TRBJ2-3,-,TGTGCCAGCAGTGACAGGCCCACAGATACGCAGTATTTT,CASSDRPTDTQYF
few,TRBV5-1,TRBJ1-6,-,TGCGCCAGCAGCTTGGTAATAGACTCACCCCTCCACTTT,CASSLVIDSPLHF
few,TRBV19,TRBJ2-5,-,TGTGCCAGTAGGGGGTTAGATCAAGAGACCCAGTACTTC,CASRGLDQETQYF
few,TRBV7-6,TRBJ2-5,TRBD2,TGTGCCAGCAGCTTAGCCCTAGCGGGAGAGTCGGAGACCCAGTACTTC,CASSLALAGESETQYF
-,TRBV20-1,TRBJ2-7,-,TGCGCCGACCTTAGCGAGCAGTACTTC,CADLSEQYF
-,TRBV5-6,TRBJ2-3,TRBD2,TGTGCCAGCAGTCTTACGGGGGGAGTCGCAGATACGCAGTATTTT,CASSLTGGVADTQYF
-,TRBV5-1,TRBJ1-2,TRBD1,TGCGCCAGCAGCTTGGGGGTAACAGGGGACCCAAAGCGGGGCTACACCTTC,CASSLGVTGDPKRGYTF
-,TRBV5-1,TRBJ2-3,-,TGCGCCAGCAGCCCTCCCTCAGATACGCAGTATTTT,CASSPPSDTQYF
-,TRBV19,TRBJ2-3,TRBD1,TGTGCCAGTAGTATAGATCCACAGGGGGCAAGCACAGATACGCAGTATTTT,CASSIDPQGASTDTQYF
-,TRBV4-1,TRBJ1-1,-,TGCGCCAGCAGCCAACCGAACACTGAAGCTTTCTTT,CASSQPNTEAFF
-,TRBV28,TRBJ2-3,-,TGTGCCAGCAGACCTAGCTGGGATTCAGATACGCAGTATTTT,CASRPSWDSDTQYF
-,TRBV7-2,TRBJ1-1,-,TGTGCCAGCAGCAGGGCCTGGAACACTGAAGCTTTCTTT,CASSRAWNTEAFF
-,TRBV24-1,TRBJ1-1,-,TGTGCCACCAGGCTAGGACAGAGTGAAGCTTTCTTT,CATRLGQSEAFF
-,TRBV18,TRBJ1-3,-,TGTGCCAGCTCACCACCGCTAGGGGGACACACCATATATTTT,CASSPPLGGHTIYF